A selection of T cell receptor beta chains follows, all from one sample in a study of CD8 T cells in Susac syndrome. TCRdb itself ran the immunoSEQ multiplex PCR reads through MiXCR, one entry per CDR3 protein. The repertoire consists of 90,000 or so distinct CDR3 sequences, with around 93% occurring once and the leading ten covering less than 0.35%. Input material: CD8+ T cells from PBMCs. Receptor source: a human donor in good health. Both conserved end residues are part of each CDR3. The order of the fields is clone size, J gene, D gene, CDR3 length, V gene, CDR3 DNA, CDR3 protein. A D gene is named only where the DNA matches it firmly. Some rows mark clone size as missing; the rest say once, few, many or name a class of expanded clone.

NA,TRBJ1-2,NA,16,TRBV18,TGTGCCAGCTCACCACCCTTGGGACCGAGTAACTATGGCTACACCTTC,CASSPPLGPSNYGYTF
NA,TRBJ2-3,NA,15,TRBV2,TGTGCCAGCAGTCCCCCGGGACTCGGCACAGATACGCAGTATTTT,CASSPPGLGTDTQYF
NA,TRBJ2-2,NA,11,TRBV13,TGTGCCAGCAGCCCAAACGGGGAGCTGTTTTTT,CASSPNGELFF
NA,TRBJ2-2,NA,12,TRBV10-3,TGTGCCGTCTCGGGGGACACCGGGGAGCTGTTTTTT,CAVSGDTGELFF
few,TRBJ1-2,NA,13,TRBV27,TGTGCCAGCAGTCCCGGTGGGCTTTATGGCTACACCTTC,CASSPGGLYGYTF
NA,TRBJ2-1,NA,15,TRBV18,TGTGCCAGCTCACCACCCAACGGTATTTTCAATGAGCAGTTCTTC,CASSPPNGIFNEQFF
NA,TRBJ2-5,NA,11,TRBV12-3/TRBV12-4,TGTGCCAGCAGTTACGGGGAGACCCAGTACTTC,CASSYGETQYF
once,TRBJ2-7,TRBD1,14,TRBV29-1,TGCAGCTCCTCGGGGACAGGGAGCTCCTACGAGCAGTACTTC,CSSSGTGSSYEQYF
NA,TRBJ2-5,NA,12,TRBV5-6,TGTGCCAGCAGGGGACTCGGAGAGACCCAGTACTTC,CASRGLGETQYF
NA,TRBJ1-2,NA,13,TRBV7-9,TGTGCCAGCAGCTTAGTTGCCCAGGGCGGCTACACCTTC,CASSLVAQGGYTF
NA,TRBJ1-5,NA,16,TRBV15,TGTGCCACCAGCAGGGCCGGGCCAACTAGCAATCAGCCCCAGCATTTT,CATSRAGPTSNQPQHF
NA,TRBJ1-5,NA,13,TRBV5-4,TGTGCCAGCAGCTGGGGACGGGATCAGCCCCAGCATTTT,CASSWGRDQPQHF
few,TRBJ2-7,NA,13,TRBV20-1,TGCAGTGCTAGCGGGGGGCGTATGTACGAGCAGTACTTC,CSASGGRMYEQYF
NA,TRBJ1-2,NA,14,TRBV20-1,TGCAGTGCTAAAGTAATCCGGGAATGGTATGGCTACACCTTC,CSAKVIREWYGYTF
NA,TRBJ2-5,NA,12,TRBV5-4,TGTGCCAGCAGCGCCCGGGAGGAGACCCAGTACTTC,CASSAREETQYF